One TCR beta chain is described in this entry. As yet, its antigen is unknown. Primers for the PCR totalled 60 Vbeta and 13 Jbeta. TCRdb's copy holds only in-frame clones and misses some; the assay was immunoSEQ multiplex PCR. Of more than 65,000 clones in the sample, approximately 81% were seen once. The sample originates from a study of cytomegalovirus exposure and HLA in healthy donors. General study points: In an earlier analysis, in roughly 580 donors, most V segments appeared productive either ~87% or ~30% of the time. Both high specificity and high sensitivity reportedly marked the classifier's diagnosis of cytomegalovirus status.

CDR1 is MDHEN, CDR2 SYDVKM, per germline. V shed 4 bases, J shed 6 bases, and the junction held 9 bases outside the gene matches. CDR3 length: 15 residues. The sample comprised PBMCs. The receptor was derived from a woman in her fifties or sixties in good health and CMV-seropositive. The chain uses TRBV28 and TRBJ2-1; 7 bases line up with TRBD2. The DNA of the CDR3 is TGTGCCAGCAGTTGGCGTGTGCGGGGGATCAATGAGCAGTTCTTC. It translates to CASSWRVRGINEQFF.